The present T cell receptor beta chain was sequenced within a study of T cell changes during pregnancy in multiple sclerosis. Some clones are missing from TCRdb's copy, which holds only in-frame ones; the method was immunoSEQ multiplex PCR. The sample includes about 36,000 clones, roughly 91% of them seen just once. The CDR3 spans 13 residues. J gave up 3 bases and V 9 bases, and 6 bases lay outside the gene matches. Germline V CDR1 and CDR2: SGHAT, FQNNGV. This specimen consisted of CD8+ T cells from peripheral blood mononuclear cells, obtained in the third trimester of pregnancy. V usage is TRBV11-2 and J usage is TRBJ1-2, with 8 bases fitting TRBD1. The receptor's source is a female donor with multiple sclerosis, enrolled in a pregnancy study. The DNA of the CDR3 is TGTGCCAGTCGACAGGGGATGGACTATGGCTACACCTTC. It is translated as CASRQGMDYGYTF.